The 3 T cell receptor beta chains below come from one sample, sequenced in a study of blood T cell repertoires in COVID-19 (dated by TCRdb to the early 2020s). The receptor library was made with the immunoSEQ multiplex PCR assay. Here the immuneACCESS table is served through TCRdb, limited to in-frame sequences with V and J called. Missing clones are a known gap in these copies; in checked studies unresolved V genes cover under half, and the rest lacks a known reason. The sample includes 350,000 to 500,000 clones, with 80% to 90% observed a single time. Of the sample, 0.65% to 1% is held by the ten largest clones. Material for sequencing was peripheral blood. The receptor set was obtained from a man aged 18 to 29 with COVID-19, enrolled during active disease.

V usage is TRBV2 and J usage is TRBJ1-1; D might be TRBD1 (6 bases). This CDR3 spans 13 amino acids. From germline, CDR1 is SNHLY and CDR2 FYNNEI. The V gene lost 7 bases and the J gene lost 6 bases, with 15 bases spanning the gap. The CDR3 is CASTRDISPEAFF. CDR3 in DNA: TGTGCCAGCACCAGGGACATTAGCCCTGAAGCTTTCTTT.

The CDR3 here is CASRGTGSGANVLTF. The CDR3 nucleotides read TGTGCCAGCAGGGGGACAGGGTCTGGGGCCAACGTCCTGACTTTC. The chain recombines TRBV6-5 with TRBJ2-6; 9 bases agree with TRBD1. This CDR3 is built from 15 residues. CDR1 MNHEY and CDR2 SVGAGI come from the germline V gene. Losses at the gene ends were 6 bases for V and 1 base for J; bases not matched to a gene: 1.

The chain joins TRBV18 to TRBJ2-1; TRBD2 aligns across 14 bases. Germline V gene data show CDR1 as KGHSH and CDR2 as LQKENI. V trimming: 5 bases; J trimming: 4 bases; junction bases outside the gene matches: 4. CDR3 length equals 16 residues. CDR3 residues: CASSAGTSGSYNEQFF. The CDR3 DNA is TGTGCCAGCTCAGCCGGGACTAGCGGGAGTTACAATGAGCAGTTCTTC.